The 25 T cell receptor beta chains reported below all come from one sample, sequenced in a study of tumour-infiltrating T cells in Burkitt lymphoma. Using immunoSEQ multiplex PCR, the repertoire was profiled, and TCRdb retains in-frame clones only, with some absent. This table has tens of thousands of clones, around 29% appearing once. The sequencing sample was made of tumor tissue. These receptor sequences come from a human donor with Burkitt lymphoma.

This clone was found a few times. The chain carries TRBV6-5 and TRBJ1-1; D call uncertain. The CDR3 loop spans 12 amino acids. The germline gives CDR1 MNHEY, CDR2 SVGAGI. The V end lost 6 bases, the J end lost 5 bases, and 10 bases lay between the germline ends. The CDR3 DNA follows: TGTGCCAGCAGCTCTATCGGTACTGAAGCTTTCTTT. It encodes CASSSIGTEAFF.

The chain employs TRBV5-1 and TRBJ2-1; 14 nucleotides match TRBD2. Germline CDR1 and CDR2: SGHRS and YFSETQ. Germline trimming cut 5 bases from V and 8 bases from J; bases unmatched to any gene: 9. The CDR3 covers 16 residues. The CDR3 spells CASSYTGTSGGDEQFF. The CDR3 DNA follows: TGCGCCAGCAGTTACACCGGGACTAGCGGGGGCGATGAGCAGTTCTTC.

The V gene is TRBV5-4, the J gene TRBJ1-2; D is undetermined. The CDR3 length is 14 residues. Germline assignment: CDR1 SGHNT and CDR2 YYREEE (reference sequence). Trimming pared 4 bases from V and 4 bases from J, leaving 14 bases between. In DNA, the CDR3 is TGTGCCAGCAGCCCGGAGAAGGCGCGCTATGGCTACACCTTC. Translating it yields CASSPEKARYGYTF.

This chain connects TRBV5-6 to TRBJ2-7; D is possibly TRBD2 (5 bases). Germline V gives CDR1 SGHDT, CDR2 YYEEEE. V lost 4 bases and J lost 2, with 13 bases in between. This CDR3 is built from 14 residues. The CDR3 sequence: CASSTRRRTYEQYF. The CDR3 nucleotides are TGTGCCAGCAGCACAAGGAGGAGAACCTACGAGCAGTACTTC.

The V call is TRBV18, the J call TRBJ1-5; D call uncertain. This CDR3 contains 12 residues. The V gene's germline CDR1 is KGHSH and CDR2 LQKENI. The V end lost 6 bases, the J end lost 3 bases, and 6 bases lay between the germline ends. The CDR3 spells CASSRNNQPQHF. CDR3 DNA sequence: TGTGCCAGCTCGCGGAACAATCAGCCCCAGCATTTT.

J is TRBJ1-1 and V is TRBV6-4; 8 bases align to TRBD1. The V segment lost 8 bases and the J segment 0 bases; nucleotides outside the gene matches: 2. This CDR3 is built from 13 residues. Germline V gene data show CDR1 as MRHNA and CDR2 as SNTAGT. The CDR3 region is CASRQGMNTEAFF. The CDR3 nucleotides are TGTGCCAGCCGACAGGGGATGAACACTGAAGCTTTCTTT.

V and J are TRBV7-9 and TRBJ2-2, with 9 bases aligning to TRBD2. Germline lookup yields CDR1 SEHNR and CDR2 FQNEAQ (reference sequence). The CDR3 sequence is 15 residues long. V lost 1 base and J lost 4; bases outside the gene matches: 1. Written as DNA, the CDR3 is TGTGCCAGCAGCTTAGGCGGGGGGGCCACCGGGGAGCTGTTTTTT. Translation: CASSLGGGATGELFF.

The genes are TRBV18 and TRBJ1-1, with D possibly TRBD1 on 5 matching bases. V shed 6 bases and J shed 4 bases, with 21 bases lying between them. There are 16 residues in the CDR3. CDR1 is KGHSH, CDR2 LQKENI, per germline. CDR3 nucleotide sequence: TGTGCCAGCTCCTTGGTAAGGGACGCGGTGGGCACTGAAGCTTTCTTT. Its protein is CASSLVRDAVGTEAFF.

J is TRBJ2-2 and V is TRBV7-7; TRBD2 matches at 10 bases. CDR1 and CDR2 (germline): SSHAT, FNYEAQ (reference sequence). J was trimmed by 0 bases and V by 0 bases; bases with no gene match: 4. The CDR3 has 18 amino acids. In DNA, the CDR3 is TGTGCCAGCAGCTTAGCCCTAGCGGGGGCTACGAACACCGGGGAGCTGTTTTTT. Protein sequence: CASSLALAGATNTGELFF.

This clone was detected a few times. This chain links TRBV5-1 with TRBJ2-3; 14 positions agree with TRBD2. The CDR3 consists of 17 residues. Germline V CDR1 and CDR2: SGHRS, YFSETQ. The trim removed 2 bases at V and 0 bases at J, leaving 2 bases unmatched. CDR3 DNA sequence: TGCGCCAGCAGCTTAGGGACTAGCGGGGGCAGCACAGATACGCAGTATTTT. Its protein product is CASSLGTSGGSTDTQYF.

The V gene is TRBV18, the J gene TRBJ2-2, with D perhaps matching TRBD1 (5 bases). Trimming removed 4 bases from V and 0 bases from J, with 9 bases in between. The CDR3 consists of 15 residues. CDR1 KGHSH and CDR2 LQKENI come from the germline V gene. The CDR3 is CASSLTDSNTGELFF. The DNA for the CDR3 is TGTGCCAGCTCACTGACAGACTCGAACACCGGGGAGCTGTTTTTT. Full variable domain (missing parts from reference TRBV18 and TRBJ2-2): NAGVMQNPRHLVRRRGQEARLRCSPMKGHSHVYWYRQLPEEGLKFMVYLQKENIIDESGMPKERFSAEFPKEGPSILRIQQVVRGDSAAYFCASSLTDSNTGELFFGEGSRLTVL.

The chain has TRBV7-9 and TRBJ2-6; the D gene is possibly TRBD1 (6 bases). In germline, CDR1 is SEHNR, CDR2 FQNEAQ (reference sequence). The CDR3 is 19 amino acids. V was pared by 2 bases and J by 0 bases, with 17 bases between. Here the CDR3 DNA reads TGTGCCAGCAGCTTAAGGGGGTCAAGCCCAACCTCTGGGGCCAACGTCCTGACTTTC. Its translation is CASSLRGSSPTSGANVLTF.

This clone was seen more than once but under ten times. The chain links TRBV18 to TRBJ1-1; D unclear. The germline gives CDR1 KGHSH, CDR2 LQKENI. V was shortened by 6 bases and J by 4 bases, with 12 bases between the two germline ends. The CDR3 sequence is 13 residues long. The CDR3 DNA reads as TGTGCCAGCTCGCCCGAGATGATCACTGAAGCTTTCTTT. It encodes CASSPEMITEAFF.

This clone was counted a few times. CDR3 region: CASSRGLTDTQYF. Here the CDR3 DNA reads TGTGCCAGCAGTCGGGGCCTCACAGATACGCAGTATTTT. The V call is TRBV2, the J call TRBJ2-3, with D perhaps TRBD1 or TRBD2 (5 bases each). This CDR3 is 13 amino acids long. The germline V gene encodes CDR1 SNHLY and CDR2 FYNNEI. V gave up 5 bases and J gave up 2 bases, with 8 bases separating them.

CDR3 nucleotide sequence: TGCAGCGCTGGCCCTAGCGGGGCTGGAGATACGCAGTATTTT. Amino acids: CSAGPSGAGDTQYF. V usage is TRBV29-1 and J usage is TRBJ2-3; 9 positions agree with TRBD2. After removal of 7 bases from V and 5 bases from J, the junction contained 10 bases not matched to a gene. Germline V gene sequence: CDR1 SQVTM, CDR2 ANQGSEA. The CDR3 runs to 14 residues.

This clone has just a few counts. The chain joins TRBV4-2 to TRBJ1-4; TRBD1 might be the D (6 bases). Per the germline V gene, CDR1 is LGHNA and CDR2 is YNFKEQ. V lost 6 bases and J 8 bases, leaving 19 bases between the germline ends. This CDR3 has 15 residues. CDR3 protein: CASSHPGQSREKLFF. The CDR3 nucleotides read TGTGCCAGCAGTCATCCAGGACAGAGTCGGGAAAAACTGTTTTTT.

This clone was detected a few times. The gene calls are TRBV4-1 and TRBJ1-2; D gene unclear. The V end lost 0 bases, the J end lost 2 bases, and 13 bases lay between the germline ends. This CDR3 comprises 16 residues. From germline, CDR1 is MGHRA and CDR2 YSYEKL. CDR3 sequence reads: CASSQDSTVMNYGYTF. Here the CDR3 DNA reads TGCGCCAGCAGCCAAGATAGTACAGTGATGAACTATGGCTACACCTTC.

The chain combines TRBV2 with TRBJ2-3; TRBD1 is a possible D gene (7 bases). Germline loops: CDR1 SNHLY, CDR2 FYNNEI. The CDR3 contains 14 residues. V was trimmed by 4 bases and J by 4 bases, leaving 12 bases between them. CDR3 region: CASSVQGEADTQYF. The CDR3 DNA reads as TGTGCCAGCAGTGTTCAGGGGGAGGCAGATACGCAGTATTTT.

V gene TRBV5-4 combines with J gene TRBJ2-3, with unresolved D. There are 13 residues in the CDR3. Between the trimmed V and J ends, which lost 0 bases and 5 bases, there was a span of 7 bases. CDR1 SGHNT and CDR2 YYREEE come from the germline V gene (reference sequence). In nucleotides, the CDR3 is TGTGCCAGCAGCTTGGCCGGTCGAGATACGCAGTATTTT. Protein product: CASSLAGRDTQYF.

This sequence joins TRBV9 and TRBJ2-1, with 8 positions matching TRBD2. Unmatched junction bases numbered 6, after V lost 0 bases and J lost 4 bases. The CDR3 length is 16 residues. CDR1 is SGDLS, CDR2 YYNGEE, per germline. The CDR3 region is CASSVGVSGGYNEQFF. The CDR3 DNA reads as TGTGCCAGCAGCGTAGGGGTGAGCGGGGGATACAATGAGCAGTTCTTC.

The chain employs TRBV5-1 and TRBJ2-1, with D possibly matching TRBD2 (6 bases). CDR1 is SGHRS and CDR2 is YFSETQ in the germline V gene. The V and J ends lost 0 bases and 7 bases respectively, with 11 bases between them. The CDR3 spans 14 residues. The chain's CDR3 is CASSLVPGGNEQFF. CDR3 in DNA: TGCGCCAGCAGCTTGGTCCCCGGAGGGAATGAGCAGTTCTTC.

The table lists this clone with a few counts. The gene calls are TRBV20-1 and TRBJ2-5, with no clear D. This CDR3 spans 11 amino acids. V lost 8 bases, J lost 1 base, and 8 bases lay in between. CDR1 DFQATT and CDR2 SNEGSKA come from the germline V gene (reference sequence). The DNA of the CDR3 is TGCAGTTACACGATCCAAGAGACCCAGTACTTC. It translates to CSYTIQETQYF.

V and J are TRBV2 and TRBJ1-1, with D possibly TRBD1 on 5 matching bases. V lost 6 bases and J lost 8, with 10 bases in between. The CDR3 is 11 residues long. Germline values: CDR1 SNHLY, CDR2 FYNNEI. CDR3 sequence reads: CASRSPGEAFF. The CDR3 DNA reads TGTGCCAGCAGGTCCCCAGGGGAAGCTTTCTTT.

This clone was seen just once. V usage is TRBV6-6 and J usage is TRBJ2-5; D is perhaps TRBD2 (6 bases). Between the trimmed V and J ends, which lost 5 bases and 5 bases, there was a span of 12 bases. The CDR3 runs 13 residues. CDR1 and CDR2 from the germline V gene are MNHNY and SVGAGI (reference sequence). The CDR3 protein is CASSQDYSETQYF. The CDR3 DNA follows: TGTGCCAGCAGTCAGGACTATTCGGAGACCCAGTACTTC.

The J gene is TRBJ1-6, the V gene TRBV30; maybe TRBD1 (5 bases). The length of the CDR3 is 13 residues. Germline lookup yields CDR1 GTSNPN and CDR2 SVGIG (reference sequence). The ends were cut back, 4 bases at V and 4 bases at J, with 8 bases in the middle. The CDR3 here is CAWNRLYNSPLHF. CDR3 nucleotides: TGTGCCTGGAACAGGCTGTATAATTCACCCCTCCACTTT.